A selection of T cell receptor beta chains follows, all from one sample in a study of cytomegalovirus exposure and HLA in healthy donors. Assay used: immunoSEQ multiplex PCR; TCRdb lists only in-frame clones, some missing. Among about 200,000 clones listed, around 87% were seen once. The specimen sequenced was PBMCs. Receptors originate from a young woman in good health and CMV-seropositive. Each CDR3 is given with its conserved first and last residue.

V gene: TRBV11-2; CDR3 protein: CASSSATRGGTQYF
V gene: TRBV6-5; CDR3 protein: CASSPLGETQYF
V gene: TRBV5-4; CDR3 protein: CASSEGLAREQYF
V gene: TRBV28; CDR3 protein: CASSSREGQGLYGYTF
V gene: TRBV27; CDR3 protein: CASSPRVGGGYTF
V gene: TRBV4-2; CDR3 protein: CASSQQVGGWNQPQHF
V gene: TRBV19; CDR3 protein: CASSTTGGSQETQYF
V gene: TRBV7-6; CDR3 protein: CASSLEGTDSYEQYF
V gene: TRBV6-5; CDR3 protein: CASSRGEKLFF
V gene: TRBV27; CDR3 protein: CASSPGTSGPSYEQYF
V gene: TRBV5-6; CDR3 protein: CASSFTGGASNQPQHF
V gene: TRBV27; CDR3 protein: CASSTLRLAGEQYF
V gene: TRBV25-1; CDR3 protein: CASSPRIGVNEKLFF
V gene: TRBV5-1; CDR3 protein: CASSWLQGRNTEAFF
V gene: TRBV2; CDR3 protein: CASSYQGGVTEAFF
V gene: TRBV19; CDR3 protein: CASSPGLALNEQYF
V gene: TRBV27; CDR3 protein: CASSLTSGNVRNEQFF
V gene: TRBV25-1; CDR3 protein: CASTVRQSGETQYF
V gene: TRBV4-1; CDR3 protein: CASSRLPAGTEGYEQFF
V gene: TRBV29-1; CDR3 protein: CSVDLGGAGTEAFF
V gene: TRBV4-1; CDR3 protein: CASSQEFSGAGGGGADTQYF
V gene: TRBV7-3; CDR3 protein: CASSTTGGPRRELFF
V gene: TRBV7-8; CDR3 protein: CASSLPPRRVAGGNEQFF
V gene: TRBV29-1; CDR3 protein: CSVGLAGPQETQYF
V gene: TRBV7-9; CDR3 protein: CASSFPRDRGSGNTIYF
V gene: TRBV7-6; CDR3 protein: CASSLLAGGTFSSYNEQFF
V gene: TRBV25-1; CDR3 protein: CASSGGQGVTYEQYF
V gene: TRBV27; CDR3 protein: CASRDSAVGYGYTF
V gene: TRBV7-6; CDR3 protein: CASSLGTLNTGELFF
V gene: TRBV7-9; CDR3 protein: CASSLGQGNEKLFF
V gene: TRBV27; CDR3 protein: CASSLSVPGGNYGYTF
V gene: TRBV28; CDR3 protein: CALSGTGRTDTQYF
V gene: TRBV29-1; CDR3 protein: CSVQNSNQPQHF
V gene: TRBV20-1; CDR3 protein: CSASEVGYTF
V gene: TRBV9; CDR3 protein: CASSVGASGRTEQFF
V gene: TRBV25-1; CDR3 protein: CASSEVRGQPAPGELFF
V gene: TRBV5-1; CDR3 protein: CASSLAAGHGGYTF
V gene: TRBV11-2; CDR3 protein: CASSYPTSGIGDNEQFF
V gene: TRBV6-1; CDR3 protein: CAGGGQGPDTQYF
V gene: TRBV7-3; CDR3 protein: CASSLVAGGNEQFF
V gene: TRBV6-4; CDR3 protein: CASSDSGEQETQYF
V gene: TRBV11-2; CDR3 protein: CASSLQGREQYF
V gene: TRBV27; CDR3 protein: CASGNHRTGPLNYGYTF
V gene: TRBV10-3; CDR3 protein: CATRDKDQPQHF
V gene: TRBV28; CDR3 protein: CASSFIDRERYEQYF
V gene: TRBV6-1; CDR3 protein: CASSDFAGSTYEQYF
V gene: TRBV11-2; CDR3 protein: CASSYDRDQPQHF
V gene: TRBV6-5; CDR3 protein: CASSYLATEGYTF
V gene: TRBV4-1; CDR3 protein: CASSQRDSTDPEAFF
V gene: TRBV29-1; CDR3 protein: CSVVSFHEQFF
V gene: TRBV9; CDR3 protein: CASSVGWPKEGTSYEQYF
V gene: TRBV5-1; CDR3 protein: CASSLTGDQETQYF
V gene: TRBV4-1; CDR3 protein: CASSPPEGGRKGEQFF
V gene: TRBV2; CDR3 protein: CASSEGVGGLNTGELFF
V gene: TRBV7-2; CDR3 protein: CASSLGGPWQPYNEQFF
V gene: TRBV9; CDR3 protein: CASSARQGYNEQFF
V gene: TRBV27; CDR3 protein: CASSLSGGYGNYGYTF
V gene: TRBV9; CDR3 protein: CASSTPRGGGLAEYNEQFF